This TCR beta chain originates from a study of cytomegalovirus exposure and HLA in healthy donors. This PCR relied on a set of 60 Vbeta primers and 13 Jbeta primers. The data were produced by immunoSEQ multiplex PCR, yet TCRdb's version contains in-frame clones alone and is incomplete. The sample contains approximately 160,000 clones, around 83% of which appear only once. Donors were ostensibly healthy at sampling, although undocumented immune exposures were probable. CDR3 size: 16 residues. The J segment lost 4 bases and the V segment lost 2 bases, leaving 8 bases of the junction unmatched. Germline CDR1 reads MNHEY; CDR2 reads SMNVEV (reference sequence).

This sequence originates from a man in his forties or fifties in good health and CMV-seropositive. Sequencing used PBMCs. The chain has TRBV27 and TRBJ1-1; 9 bases align to TRBD1. The chain's CDR3 is CASSLGQGRWGTEAFF. For the CDR3, the DNA is TGTGCCAGCAGTTTAGGACAGGGGCGATGGGGCACTGAAGCTTTCTTT.